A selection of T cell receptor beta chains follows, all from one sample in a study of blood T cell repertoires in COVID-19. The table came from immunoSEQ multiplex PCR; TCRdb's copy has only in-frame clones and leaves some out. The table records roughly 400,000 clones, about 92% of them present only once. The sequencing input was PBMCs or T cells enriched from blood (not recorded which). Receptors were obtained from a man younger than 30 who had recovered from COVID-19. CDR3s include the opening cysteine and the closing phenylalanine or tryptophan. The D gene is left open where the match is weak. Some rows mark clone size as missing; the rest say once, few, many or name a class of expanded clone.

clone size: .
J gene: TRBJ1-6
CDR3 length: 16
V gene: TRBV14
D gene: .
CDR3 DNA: TGTGCCAGCAGCCAACTTCGGCAGACTCAGGGATCACCCCTCCACTTT
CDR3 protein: CASSQLRQTQGSPLHF

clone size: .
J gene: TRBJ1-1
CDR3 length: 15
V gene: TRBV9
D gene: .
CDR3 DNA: TGTGCCAGCAGCGCCGAGGGAGTCCTGAACACTGAAGCTTTCTTT
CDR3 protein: CASSAEGVLNTEAFF

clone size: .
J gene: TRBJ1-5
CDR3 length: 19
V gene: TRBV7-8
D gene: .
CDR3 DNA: TGTGCCAGCAGCCAAGTCCCCAGGCGGGGAGTTCTCTTGGGGCAGCCCCAGCATTTT
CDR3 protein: CASSQVPRRGVLLGQPQHF

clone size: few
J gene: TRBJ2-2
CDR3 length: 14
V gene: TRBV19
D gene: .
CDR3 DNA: TGTGCCAGTAGTATAGATGGCTTCACCGGGGAGCTGTTTTTT
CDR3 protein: CASSIDGFTGELFF

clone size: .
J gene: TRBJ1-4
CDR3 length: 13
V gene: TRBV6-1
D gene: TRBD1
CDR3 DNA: TGTGCCAGCAGTGAAGCGCTCAGGGACAGGAGGTTTTTT
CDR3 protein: CASSEALRDRRFF

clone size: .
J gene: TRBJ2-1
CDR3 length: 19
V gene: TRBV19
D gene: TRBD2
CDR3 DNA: TGTGCCAGTAGTATTGGGGTAGGACTAGCGGGAGGCACCTACAATGAGCAGTTCTTC
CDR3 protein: CASSIGVGLAGGTYNEQFF

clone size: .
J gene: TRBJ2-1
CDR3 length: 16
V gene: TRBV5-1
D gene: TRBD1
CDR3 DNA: TGCGCCAGCAGCCGACAGGGGACGAGCTCCTACAATGAGCAGTTCTTC
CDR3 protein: CASSRQGTSSYNEQFF

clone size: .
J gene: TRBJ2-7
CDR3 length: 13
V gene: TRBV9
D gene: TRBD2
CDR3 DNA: TGTGCCAGCAGCCCGGGAGGTGGCTACGAGCAGTACTTC
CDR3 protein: CASSPGGGYEQYF

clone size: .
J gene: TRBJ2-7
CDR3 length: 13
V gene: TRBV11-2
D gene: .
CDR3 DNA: TGTGCCAGCAGCTTTTCGGTGAACTACGAGCAGTACTTC
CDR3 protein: CASSFSVNYEQYF

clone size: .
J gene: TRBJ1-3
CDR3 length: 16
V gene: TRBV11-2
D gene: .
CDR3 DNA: TGTGCCAGCAGCTTAGGGGCCCTGAGCTCTGGAAACACCATATATTTT
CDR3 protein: CASSLGALSSGNTIYF

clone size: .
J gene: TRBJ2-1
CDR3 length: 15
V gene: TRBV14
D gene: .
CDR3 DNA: TGTGCCAGCAGCCAAGACAGGCCACTTAGGAATGAGCAGTTCTTC
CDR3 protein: CASSQDRPLRNEQFF

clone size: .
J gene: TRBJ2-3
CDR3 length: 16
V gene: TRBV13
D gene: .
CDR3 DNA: TGTGCCAGCAGCCCCGCCCGGTTAAGTAGCGCCGATACGCAGTATTTT
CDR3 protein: CASSPARLSSADTQYF

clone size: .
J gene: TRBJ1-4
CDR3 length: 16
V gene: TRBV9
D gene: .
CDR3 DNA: TGTGCCAGCAGCGTAGAGGAGGGAAGTTCTAATGAAAAACTGTTTTTT
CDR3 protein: CASSVEEGSSNEKLFF

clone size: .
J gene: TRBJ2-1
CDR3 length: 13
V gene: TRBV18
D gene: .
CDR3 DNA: TGTGCCAGCTCACCGGCTAGTTCTCGTGAGCAGTTCTTC
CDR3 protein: CASSPASSREQFF

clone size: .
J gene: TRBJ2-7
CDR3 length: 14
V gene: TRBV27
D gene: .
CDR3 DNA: TGTGCCAGCAGTTTCGGTCCTTCTGCCTACGAGCAGTACTTC
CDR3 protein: CASSFGPSAYEQYF

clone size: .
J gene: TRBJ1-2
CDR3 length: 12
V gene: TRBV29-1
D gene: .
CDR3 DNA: TGCAGCGTCATCGAATCCACTTTGTACTACACCTTC
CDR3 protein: CSVIESTLYYTF

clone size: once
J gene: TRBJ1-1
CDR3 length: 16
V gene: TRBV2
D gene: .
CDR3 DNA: TGTGCCAGCAGTAGGCGAGCGGTGGGGATGAACACTGAAGCTTTCTTT
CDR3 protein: CASSRRAVGMNTEAFF